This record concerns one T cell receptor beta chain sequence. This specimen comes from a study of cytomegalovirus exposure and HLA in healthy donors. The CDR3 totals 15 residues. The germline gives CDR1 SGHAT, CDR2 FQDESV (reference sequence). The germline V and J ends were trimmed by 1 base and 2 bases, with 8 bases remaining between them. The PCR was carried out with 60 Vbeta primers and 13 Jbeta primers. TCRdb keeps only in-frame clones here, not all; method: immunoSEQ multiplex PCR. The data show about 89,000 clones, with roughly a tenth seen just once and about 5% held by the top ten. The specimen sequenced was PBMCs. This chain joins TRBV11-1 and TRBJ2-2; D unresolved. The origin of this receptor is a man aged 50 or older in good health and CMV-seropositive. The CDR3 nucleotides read TGTGCCAGCAGCTTAGAAGCCGGTAACACCGGGGAGCTGTTTTTT. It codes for CASSLEAGNTGELFF. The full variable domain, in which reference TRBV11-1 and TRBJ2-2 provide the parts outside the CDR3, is EAEVAQSPRYKITEKSQAVAFWCDPISGHATLYWYRQILGQGPELLVQFQDESVVDDSQLPKDRFSAERLKGVDSTLKIQPAELGDSAMYLCASSLEAGNTGELFFGEGSRLTVL.